This T cell receptor (beta chain) was documented in a study of blood T cell repertoires in COVID-19. CDR3 length equals 17 residues. V was clipped by 3 bases and J by 4 bases, with 21 bases between them. The germline gives CDR1 MNHEY, CDR2 SMNVEV (reference sequence). Produced via immunoSEQ multiplex PCR; TCRdb's table is partial and in-frame only. The sample holds approximately 200,000 clones; 85% to 90% are singletons and the top ten take roughly 2%. The V and J genes are TRBV27 and TRBJ1-2, with D perhaps TRBD1 (6 bases). The origin of this receptor is a woman aged 45-65 years with acute or convalescent COVID-19. The sample consisted of peripheral blood. The CDR3 is CASSFRQTGSGGYGYTF. The CDR3 DNA reads as TGTGCCAGCAGTTTCCGCCAAACAGGGAGTGGGGGCTATGGCTACACCTTC.